This is a list of T cell receptor beta chains from one sample in a study of T-cell reconstitution after alpha-beta-depleted transplantation in children. TCRdb reprocessed the PCR reads via MiXCR and lists one record per CDR3 protein. The sample records about 980,000 distinct CDR3 sequences, about 26% being singletons. The specimen comprised PBMCs, mostly from graft donor cells, sampled 360 days after TCRalphabeta/CD19-depleted stem cell transplant. These receptors all come from a boy younger than two who had a stem cell transplant for SCID, so the T cells may come from the graft donor. The CDR3 runs from the conserved cysteine through the conserved F or W. D genes are given only for firm matches. Part of the rows lack a size; the others show once, few, many or a class for expanded clones.

D,J,V,size,CDR3,DNA
.,TRBJ2-6,TRBV7-3,.,CASSFPGAGANVLTF,TGTGCCAGCAGCTTCCCTGGGGCTGGGGCCAACGTCCTGACTTTC
.,TRBJ1-2,TRBV20-1,few,CSPGWSDYGYTF,TGCAGTCCCGGTTGGTCGGACTATGGCTACACCTTC
.,TRBJ1-2,TRBV10-3,.,CAITREIANYGYTF,TGTGCCATCACCCGGGAAATAGCTAACTATGGCTACACCTTC
TRBD2,TRBJ2-1,TRBV20-1,few,CSAPLLLAGGYNEQFF,TGCAGTGCTCCCCTACTACTAGCGGGGGGGTACAATGAGCAGTTCTTC
.,TRBJ2-3,TRBV12-3/TRBV12-4,.,CASSFPIGPTDTQYF,TGTGCCAGCAGTTTTCCCATCGGCCCTACAGATACGCAGTATTTT
TRBD1,TRBJ2-7,TRBV7-9,.,CASSRPTGNHEQYF,TGTGCCAGCAGCCGCCCGACAGGGAACCACGAGCAGTACTTC
TRBD2,TRBJ2-5,TRBV2,few,CASSTHGGAGETQYF,TGTGCCAGCAGTACTCACGGGGGGGCAGGAGAGACCCAGTACTTC
TRBD2,TRBJ2-7,TRBV4-2,.,CASSQEGWRGGRYEQYF,TGTGCCAGCAGCCAAGAGGGATGGCGGGGGGGCCGCTACGAGCAGTACTTC
.,TRBJ2-7,TRBV10-3,.,CAISAGKVVDEQYF,TGTGCCATCAGCGCAGGTAAGGTCGTTGACGAGCAGTACTTC
.,TRBJ2-1,TRBV5-6,.,CASSLKSRNEQFF,TGTGCCAGCAGCTTGAAGTCTAGGAATGAGCAGTTCTTC
.,TRBJ2-5,TRBV5-1,.,CASSLAQHRFQETQYF,TGCGCCAGCAGCTTGGCCCAACACCGCTTTCAAGAGACCCAGTACTTC
.,TRBJ2-3,TRBV4-2,few,CASSQEEGTQDTQYF,TGTGCCAGCAGCCAAGAGGAGGGGACTCAAGATACGCAGTATTTT
.,TRBJ2-3,TRBV7-2,.,CASSSVGRLFTDTQYF,TGTGCCAGCAGCTCGGTAGGGCGGCTTTTCACAGATACGCAGTATTTT
.,TRBJ2-1,TRBV12-3/TRBV12-4,few,CASSFGSPYEQFF,TGTGCCAGCAGTTTCGGCAGTCCCTATGAGCAGTTCTTC
.,TRBJ2-5,TRBV12-3/TRBV12-4,.,CASSLMGGRQETQYF,TGTGCCAGCAGTTTAATGGGGGGCCGGCAAGAGACCCAGTACTTC
.,TRBJ2-3,TRBV24-1,few,CATSGFVDTQYF,TGTGCCACCTCCGGCTTCGTAGATACGCAGTATTTT
.,TRBJ2-3,TRBV4-1,few,CASSVLTTDTQYF,TGCGCCAGCAGCGTCTTAACCACAGATACGCAGTATTTT
.,TRBJ2-5,TRBV10-3,few,CAISVTGRQETQYF,TGTGCCATCAGTGTTACGGGACGCCAAGAGACCCAGTACTTC
.,TRBJ2-5,TRBV4-1,.,CASSTRASHQETQYF,TGCGCCAGCAGCACCCGGGCCTCTCACCAAGAGACCCAGTACTTC
TRBD2,TRBJ2-5,TRBV4-1,.,CASSPREAKETQYF,TGCGCCAGCAGCCCCCGGGAGGCAAAAGAGACCCAGTACTTC
.,TRBJ2-4,TRBV7-9,few,CASSLATSRSAKNIQYF,TGTGCCAGCAGCTTAGCTACTTCTCGGTCCGCCAAAAACATTCAGTACTTC
TRBD1,TRBJ1-1,TRBV20-1,many,CSSRDSTMNTEAFF,TGCAGTAGCCGGGACAGTACAATGAACACTGAAGCTTTCTTT
TRBD1,TRBJ1-2,TRBV7-8,.,CASSPRMDRNYGYTF,TGTGCCAGCAGCCCGAGGATGGACAGGAACTATGGCTACACCTTC
.,TRBJ1-6,TRBV5-1,.,CASRFGGYNSPLHF,TGCGCCAGCAGATTCGGGGGGTATAATTCACCCCTCCACTTT
.,TRBJ2-2,TRBV29-1,few,CSVGVAPRELFF,TGCAGCGTTGGAGTGGCTCCGAGGGAGCTGTTTTTT
TRBD1,TRBJ2-1,TRBV11-1,.,CASSPSPGTGPSYNEQFF,TGTGCCAGCAGCCCCTCACCCGGGACAGGTCCCTCCTACAATGAGCAGTTCTTC
TRBD2,TRBJ2-3,TRBV20-1,few,CSASRLGGGSTDTQYF,TGCAGTGCTAGTCGGCTTGGCGGGGGAAGCACAGATACGCAGTATTTT
TRBD2,TRBJ2-1,TRBV5-1,few,CASSLVASGGALEQFF,TGCGCCAGCAGCTTGGTAGCGAGCGGGGGGGCCCTAGAGCAGTTCTTC
TRBD1,TRBJ2-7,TRBV5-1,few,CASSPKQGGSSYEQYF,TGCGCCAGCAGCCCGAAACAGGGGGGAAGCTCCTACGAGCAGTACTTC
.,TRBJ1-1,TRBV20-1,.,CSARKTEAFF,TGCAGTGCTAGAAAAACTGAAGCTTTCTTT
.,TRBJ1-1,TRBV29-1,.,CSVEGWPMNTEAFF,TGCAGCGTTGAGGGGTGGCCTATGAACACTGAAGCTTTCTTT
.,TRBJ2-2,TRBV5-5,many,CASSRVVPAGELFF,TGTGCCAGCAGCCGCGTCGTTCCGGCTGGGGAGCTGTTTTTT
TRBD1,TRBJ2-1,TRBV3-1,.,CASSQGQGREQFF,TGTGCCAGCAGCCAAGGACAGGGGAGGGAGCAGTTCTTC
TRBD2,TRBJ2-5,TRBV20-1,few,CSAVSGDGAETQYF,TGCAGTGCAGTAAGCGGGGACGGGGCAGAGACCCAGTACTTC
.,TRBJ2-1,TRBV11-2,.,CASSLVGTRTNEQFF,TGTGCCAGCAGCTTAGTGGGGACCCGGACCAATGAGCAGTTCTTC
.,TRBJ1-5,TRBV28,.,CASRMGLWQPQHF,TGTGCCAGCCGAATGGGATTGTGGCAGCCCCAGCATTTT
TRBD1,TRBJ1-2,TRBV29-1,many,CSVERGRNYGYTF,TGCAGCGTTGAAAGGGGGCGGAACTATGGCTACACCTTC
.,TRBJ1-4,TRBV4-1,.,CASSPIGFNEKLFF,TGCGCCAGCAGCCCGATCGGGTTTAATGAAAAACTGTTTTTT
.,TRBJ2-2,TRBV5-5,.,CASSGDLTGELFF,TGTGCCAGCAGCGGGGATTTGACCGGGGAGCTGTTTTTT
.,TRBJ2-5,TRBV29-1,few,CSVGSADHLLETQYF,TGCAGCGTTGGTTCGGCCGACCACCTGTTGGAGACCCAGTACTTC